The sequence of this T cell receptor beta chain was determined in a study of blood T cell repertoires in COVID-19. For the study at large: Whether acute or convalescent, the COVID-19 samples came from the United States, Italy and Spain.

In the source study's methods: Amplification from reference gene primers served as the basis for estimated nucleated cell counts. The table came from immunoSEQ multiplex PCR; TCRdb's copy has only in-frame clones and leaves some out. That table supplies the V and J calls and clone size; D and trimming were determined from the DNA. The repertoire has 23,000 or so clones, about 91% of them found once; the top ten carry 2.5% to 3.5%. The CDR3 contains 16 residues. Trimming took 3 bases from V and 0 from J, leaving 13 bases between them. The germline V gene encodes CDR1 SGHDT and CDR2 YYEEEE. The chain recombines TRBV5-6 with TRBJ2-1; the D is unclear. This receptor was obtained from a woman aged 70 to 79 with active COVID-19. Sequenced input: peripheral blood. CDR3 in amino acids: CASSSGLTSSYNEQFF. CDR3 in DNA: TGTGCCAGCAGCTCCGGTTTAACGAGCTCCTACAATGAGCAGTTCTTC. The full variable domain, with the rest looked up from reference TRBV5-6 and TRBJ2-1, is DAGVTQSPTHLIKTRGQQVTLRCSPKSGHDTVSWYQQALGQGPQFIFQYYEEEERQRGNFPDRFSGHQFPNYSSELNVNALLLGDSALYLCASSSGLTSSYNEQFFGPGTRLTVL.